What follows are 4 T cell receptor beta chains derived from one specimen sequenced in a study of T cell repertoires in cytomegalovirus infection. TCRdb redid the calling of the reads with MiXCR, one entry per CDR3 protein. The repertoire includes under 600,000 distinct CDR3 sequences, more than 15% of them detected once, and 20% to 30% sits in the top ten. The specimen sequenced was CD8+ T cells from PBMCs. The receptors stem from a human donor in good health (CMV status not recorded). Some clones in this sample may be carry-over from other donors' samples.

In its sample, this clonotype was seen a few times. The rearrangement uses TRBV7-9 and TRBJ2-7; D assignment may be TRBD1 or TRBD2 (6 bases each). The germline CDR1 and CDR2 sequences are SEHNR and FQNEAQ (reference sequence). CDR3 length equals 13 residues. V lost 6 bases to trimming and J lost 2 bases, with 11 bases between them. The CDR3 protein is CASSPGAPYEQYF. The CDR3 DNA reads as TGTGCCAGCAGTCCGGGGGCCCCCTACGAGCAGTACTTC.

This clonotype was detected a few times. The V and J genes are TRBV5-8 and TRBJ2-1; the D gene is possibly TRBD2 (5 bases). The germline CDR1 and CDR2 sequences are SGHTS and YDEGEE. The V end was cut by 2 bases, the J end by 4 bases, with 19 bases between. The CDR3 spans 17 residues. CDR3: CASSLGGKGTLYNEQFF. Written as DNA, the CDR3 is TGTGCCAGCAGCTTAGGAGGAAAGGGTACGCTTTACAATGAGCAGTTCTTC.

This clonotype was seen many times. The J gene is TRBJ2-7, the V gene TRBV7-9; no clear D gene. The CDR3 extends over 12 amino acids. The V gene's germline CDR1 is SEHNR and CDR2 FQNEAQ (reference sequence). The V gene lost 4 bases and the J gene lost 3 bases, with 7 bases spanning the gap. CDR3 loop: CASSSDVYEQYF. The CDR3 DNA reads as TGTGCCAGCAGCTCGGACGTCTACGAGCAGTACTTC.

This clonotype was observed a handful of times. The V gene is TRBV12-3 or TRBV12-4, the J gene TRBJ1-2; tentative D call: TRBD1 (6 bases). V lost 4 bases and J 4 bases, leaving 16 bases between the germline ends. This CDR3 comprises 15 residues. CDR3 protein: CASSSTSDSFYGYTF. CDR3 DNA sequence: TGTGCCAGCAGTTCAACATCGGACAGCTTCTATGGCTACACCTTC.